This T cell receptor beta chain is from a study of blood T cell repertoires in COVID-19. CDR3 size: 17 residues. Germline V CDR1 and CDR2: MDHEN, SYDVKM. J gave up 2 bases and V 9 bases, and 11 bases lay outside the gene matches. Generated by immunoSEQ multiplex PCR, the TCRdb table keeps only in-frame clones and is missing some. This table has approximately 130,000 clones, approximately 85% appearing once. This TCR derives from a human donor in a cohort sampled during active COVID-19. The chain joins TRBV28 to TRBJ2-3; 13 nucleotides line up with TRBD2. The specimen was peripheral blood. This CDR3 reads CASGGLAGTGFTDTQYF. The CDR3 DNA reads as TGTGCCAGTGGGGGACTAGCGGGAACCGGGTTCACAGATACGCAGTATTTT.